This entry describes one T cell receptor (beta chain). Trimming took 5 bases from V and 6 from J, leaving 8 bases between them. In germline, CDR1 is MDHEN, CDR2 SYDVKM. The CDR3 is 11 amino acids. The data belong to a study of blood T cell repertoires in COVID-19. Study background: From the United States, Italy and Spain came samples of acute and convalescent COVID-19. The cDNA or gDNA used as material had been derived from T cells, B-cell-depleted T cells, or PBMCs.

In the original processing: Reference gene primer amplification gave nucleated cell count estimates. The assay was immunoSEQ multiplex PCR, and TCRdb's table has in-frame clones only and misses some. Clonal size and the V and J genes are those of that table, whereas D and trimming came from the DNA. The sample contains about 98,000 clones, roughly 85% of which appear only once. Sequencing was performed on peripheral blood. This TCR was sampled from a man in his 70s with acute or convalescent COVID-19. J is TRBJ2-7 and V is TRBV28; D not resolved. CDR3 DNA sequence: TGTGCCAGCAGTAGGAGTCCCGAGCAGTACTTC. As protein: CASSRSPEQYF.